This passage covers 28 T cell receptor beta chains from one sample sequenced in a study of memory CD4+ T cells and cytomegalovirus serostatus. Repertoires were generated with immunoSEQ multiplex PCR, while TCRdb's copy carries only in-frame clones and drops some. The sample has approximately 65,000 clones; approximately 80% are singletons. The sort gate was single viable CD3+CD4+CD8-CD45RO+ cells for memory CD4+ T cells. The sample was memory CD4+ T cells from blood. The source is an adult in good health and CMV-seronegative.

V and J are TRBV5-1 and TRBJ2-7; 8 bases match TRBD1. Looked up from germline, CDR1 is SGHRS and CDR2 is YFSETQ. The CDR3 is 14 amino acids. The V gene end was trimmed by 5 bases and the J gene end by 7 bases; junction bases not matched to a gene: 11. CDR3 coding DNA: TGCGCCAGCAGTCGCGACAGGGGTCATGGAGAGCAGTACTTC. It encodes CASSRDRGHGEQYF.

Here the CDR3 reads CATSRHRGQKLFF. CDR3 nucleotide sequence: TGTGCCACCAGCCGTCACAGGGGGCAAAAACTGTTTTTT. This chain connects TRBV15 to TRBJ1-4, with 9 bases matching TRBD1. CDR3 length: 13 amino acids. The junction had 4 bases not matched to a gene; V was cut back by 5 bases and J by 9 bases. Germline V gene data show CDR1 as LNHNV and CDR2 as YYDKDF (reference sequence).

V gene TRBV2 combines with J gene TRBJ1-3; D might be TRBD1 (6 bases). There are 17 residues in the CDR3. V gave up 5 bases and J gave up 0 bases, with 17 bases separating them. Germline CDR1 SNHLY, CDR2 FYNNEI. CDR3: CASSRPEDSLSGNTIYF. CDR3 nucleotide sequence: TGTGCCAGCAGTCGGCCTGAGGACAGCCTCTCTGGAAACACCATATATTTT. The full variable domain, its missing parts supplied by reference TRBV2 and TRBJ1-3, is EPEVTQTPSHQVTQMGQEVILRCVPISNHLYFYWYRQILGQKVEFLVSFYNNEISEKSEIFDDQFSVERPDGSNFTLKIRSTKLEDSAMYFCASSRPEDSLSGNTIYFGEGSWLTVV.

DNA for the CDR3: TGTGCCAGCAGTTCGCCGACAGGCTTCGGGGAAAAACTGTTTTTT. Translating it yields CASSSPTGFGEKLFF. This chain links TRBV28 with TRBJ1-4, with D tentatively TRBD1 (6 bases). V was pared by 4 bases and J by 8 bases, with 17 bases between. Germline CDR1 is MDHEN and CDR2 is SYDVKM. This CDR3 comprises 15 residues.

The chain carries TRBV5-6 and TRBJ2-3, with TRBD2 matching 11 bases. Germline loops: CDR1 SGHDT, CDR2 YYEEEE. The CDR3 covers 17 residues. V was clipped by 1 base and J by 3 bases; unmatched bases: 7. In DNA, the CDR3 is TGTGCCAGCAGCTTGATCCAACTAGCGGGAGTTACAGATACGCAGTATTTT. This sequence encodes CASSLIQLAGVTDTQYF.

The V call is TRBV5-1, the J call TRBJ1-1, with D tentatively TRBD1 (6 bases). The V end was cut by 1 base, the J end by 8 bases, with 12 bases between. The CDR3 covers 13 residues. From germline, CDR1 is SGHRS and CDR2 YFSETQ. The CDR3 DNA sequence: TGCGCCAGCAGCTTGACAGGGATGGCCGAAGCTTTCTTT. It codes for CASSLTGMAEAFF.

The chain recombines TRBV11-2 with TRBJ1-1; no reliable D call. Germline loops: CDR1 SGHAT, CDR2 FQNNGV. The CDR3 has 14 residues. V was clipped by 5 bases and J by 1 base, with 11 bases between them. The CDR3 sequence: CASSPRTENTEAFF. The CDR3, as DNA: TGTGCCAGCAGCCCGCGGACGGAGAACACTGAAGCTTTCTTT.

This chain joins TRBV19 and TRBJ2-1; 7 nucleotides match TRBD2. The germline CDR1 and CDR2 sequences are LNHDA and SQIVND (reference sequence). The CDR3 is made up of 13 amino acids. J gave up 9 bases and V 4 bases, and 6 bases lay outside the gene matches. CDR3 sequence: CASSSGSYGEQFF. The CDR3 DNA is TGTGCCAGTAGTAGCGGGAGTTACGGTGAGCAGTTCTTC.

This clone was observed a handful of times. The J gene is TRBJ1-1, the V gene TRBV5-1, with 9 bases lining up with TRBD1. This CDR3 region has 15 residues. Trimming cost V 4 bases and J 5 bases; bases outside gene matches: 9. Germline V gene data show CDR1 as SGHRS and CDR2 as YFSETQ. This chain's CDR3 is CASSHTQGARTEAFF. The CDR3 DNA follows: TGCGCCAGCAGCCACACACAGGGGGCGAGGACTGAAGCTTTCTTT.

This chain connects TRBV4-2 to TRBJ1-2; TRBD1 might be the D (5 bases). Trimming cost V 3 bases and J 7 bases, with 24 bases left between them. This CDR3 region has 17 residues. CDR1 is LGHNA and CDR2 is YNFKEQ in the germline V gene. CDR3 DNA sequence: TGTGCCAGCAGCCATCAAGGAGGGCAGGGCCAGGTTGGTGGCTACACCTTC. Its translation: CASSHQGGQGQVGGYTF.

The V gene is TRBV11-2, the J gene TRBJ1-2, with D perhaps matching TRBD1 (5 bases). Trimming took 0 bases from V and 4 from J, leaving 15 bases between them. Per germline, CDR1 SGHAT and CDR2 FQNNGV. The CDR3 is 16 residues long. DNA of the CDR3: TGTGCCAGCAGCTTAGAGTCCGGGGGGAAAGGCTATGGCTACACCTTC. This codes for CASSLESGGKGYGYTF. The complete variable domain, with remaining parts taken from reference TRBV11-2 and TRBJ1-2, reads EAGVAQSPRYKIIEKRQSVAFWCNPISGHATLYWYQQILGQGPKLLIQFQNNGVVDDSQLPKDRFSAERLKGVDSTLKIQPAKLEDSAVYLCASSLESGGKGYGYTFGSGTRLTVV.

The chain uses TRBV27 and TRBJ2-7; 10 positions match TRBD1. V was clipped by 2 bases and J by 7 bases; unmatched bases: 23. Germline lookup yields CDR1 MNHEY and CDR2 SMNVEV (reference sequence). The CDR3 spans 20 residues. The CDR3 DNA follows: TGTGCCAGCAGTTTAAAGACGTCCGGGACAGGGGAGGTCATGCGGTGGGAGCAGTACTTC. This encodes CASSLKTSGTGEVMRWEQYF.

This sequence joins TRBV5-4 and TRBJ1-4, with 10 nucleotides matching TRBD1. The J segment lost 6 bases and the V segment lost 4 bases, leaving 6 bases of the junction unmatched. CDR3 length: 15 amino acids. The germline CDR1 and CDR2 sequences are SGHNT and YYREEE (reference sequence). The CDR3 protein is CASSAKTGGHEKLFF. For the CDR3, the DNA is TGTGCCAGCAGCGCCAAGACAGGGGGCCATGAAAAACTGTTTTTT.

CDR3 region: CASSYSGNTIYF. Here the CDR3 DNA reads TGTGCCAGCAGTTACAGTGGAAACACCATATATTTT. The chain combines TRBV2 with TRBJ1-3; D is unclear. Germline V CDR1 and CDR2: SNHLY, FYNNEI. This CDR3 comprises 12 residues. The V and J ends lost 5 bases and 3 bases respectively, with 5 bases between them. Full variable domain (rest looked up from reference TRBV2 and TRBJ1-3): EPEVTQTPSHQVTQMGQEVILRCVPISNHLYFYWYRQILGQKVEFLVSFYNNEISEKSEIFDDQFSVERPDGSNFTLKIRSTKLEDSAMYFCASSYSGNTIYFGEGSWLTVV.

V is TRBV18 and J is TRBJ1-4, with TRBD1 matching over 7 bases. The CDR3 covers 17 residues. After removal of 1 base from V and 4 bases from J, the junction contained 9 bases not matched to a gene. Germline-derived CDR1 and CDR2 are KGHSH and LQKENI. The CDR3 sequence is CASSPQTPGQLNEKLFF. The CDR3 nucleotides read TGTGCCAGCTCACCACAGACCCCGGGACAGCTTAATGAAAAACTGTTTTTT.

The chain employs TRBV14 and TRBJ2-1, with D possibly called TRBD1 or TRBD2 (5 bases each). V was pared by 3 bases and J by 2 bases, with 11 bases between. Germline V lookup: CDR1 SGHDN, CDR2 FVKESK. This CDR3 comprises 15 residues. The CDR3 DNA sequence: TGTGCCAGCAGCCACCTCGGGACGACCTACAATGAGCAGTTCTTC. Protein product: CASSHLGTTYNEQFF.

The chain uses TRBV27 and TRBJ1-2; tentative D call: TRBD1 (5 bases). Trimming removed 5 bases from V and 0 bases from J, with 10 bases in between. CDR1 is MNHEY, CDR2 SMNVEV, per germline (reference sequence). The CDR3 is made up of 14 amino acids. The CDR3 loop is CASSLTVANYGYTF. As DNA, the CDR3 is TGTGCCAGCAGTCTGACAGTAGCTAACTATGGCTACACCTTC.

This clone was found a few times. The genes are TRBV30 and TRBJ1-1, with 8 bases aligning to TRBD1. There are 11 residues in the CDR3. Per the germline V gene, CDR1 is GTSNPN and CDR2 is SVGIG (reference sequence). V lost 5 bases and J lost 5; bases outside the gene matches: 1. As DNA, the CDR3 is TGTGCCTGGGACAGGGGAACTGAAGCTTTCTTT. Encoded protein: CAWDRGTEAFF.

This chain links TRBV28 with TRBJ1-6; D remains ambiguous. In germline, CDR1 is MDHEN, CDR2 SYDVKM. The CDR3 loop spans 15 amino acids. Trimming took off 2 bases at V and 11 bases at J, with 16 bases between the two ends. Here the CDR3 DNA reads TGTGCCAGCAGTTTACGGTATTCGCGTCGGCCACCCCTCCACTTT. Its translation is CASSLRYSRRPPLHF.

A single count supports this clone. V and J are TRBV11-2 and TRBJ1-2; 8 bases map to TRBD1. This CDR3 has 15 amino acids. The germline V gene encodes CDR1 SGHAT and CDR2 FQNNGV. V trimming: 7 bases; J trimming: 7 bases; junction bases outside the gene matches: 14. CDR3 sequence (DNA): TGTGCCAGCAATTTGGGGAGGGCAGGGGGCCTTGGCTACACCTTC. Its translation is CASNLGRAGGLGYTF.

V gene TRBV4-2 combines with J gene TRBJ2-7, with a weak D call TRBD1 (7 bases). Looked up from germline, CDR1 is LGHNA and CDR2 is YNFKEQ. The CDR3 extends over 15 amino acids. Deletions cut 2 bases from V and 1 base from J, with 12 bases between. In DNA form, the CDR3 reads TGTGCCAGCAGCCAACAGGGGGGAAATTCCTACGAGCAGTACTTC. Its protein product is CASSQQGGNSYEQYF.

The rearrangement joins TRBV14 to TRBJ1-4; 7 bases map to TRBD1. V lost 5 bases to trimming and J lost 6 bases; unmatched junction nucleotides: 6. This CDR3 has 14 residues. Germline V gene data show CDR1 as SGHDN and CDR2 as FVKESK. The CDR3 sequence is CASSSPGGYEKLFF. The CDR3 DNA is TGTGCCAGCAGCTCACCAGGGGGTTATGAAAAACTGTTTTTT.

The chain joins TRBV4-2 to TRBJ2-1, with TRBD1 matching 9 bases. This CDR3 has 14 amino acids. J was trimmed by 7 bases and V by 4 bases; bases with no gene match: 5. Germline V gene data show CDR1 as LGHNA and CDR2 as YNFKEQ. CDR3 sequence (DNA): TGTGCCAGCAGCCCGGGACAGGGTAGAAATGAGCAGTTCTTC. Translating it yields CASSPGQGRNEQFF.

The J gene is TRBJ1-2, the V gene TRBV6-5, with a possible D match to TRBD1 (5 bases). Germline CDR1 MNHEY, CDR2 SVGAGI. Between the trimmed V and J ends, which lost 0 bases and 4 bases, there was a span of 9 bases. The CDR3 has 14 residues. This chain's CDR3 is CASSYSSGTYGYTF. CDR3 DNA sequence: TGTGCCAGCAGTTACTCGTCGGGGACCTATGGCTACACCTTC.

V gene TRBV29-1 combines with J gene TRBJ2-5; the D call may be TRBD1 or TRBD2 (5 bases each). Trimming took 8 bases from V and 4 from J, leaving 11 bases between them. There are 11 residues in the CDR3. Germline lookup yields CDR1 SQVTM and CDR2 ANQGSEA. CDR3 nucleotides: TGCAGCATGGGGGAAATAGAGACCCAGTACTTC. It specifies CSMGEIETQYF.

The chain uses TRBV4-1 and TRBJ1-6, with a tentative D call TRBD1 (5 bases). V was pared by 0 bases and J by 7 bases, with 10 bases between. The CDR3 loop spans 15 amino acids. From germline, CDR1 is MGHRA and CDR2 YSYEKL. The CDR3 is CASSQDAGINSPLHF. Written as DNA, the CDR3 is TGCGCCAGCAGCCAAGACGCAGGGATAAATTCACCCCTCCACTTT.

Note on this clone: Other DNA sequences in the sample encode the same CDR3. The chain carries TRBV18 and TRBJ2-5; D possibly corresponds to TRBD2 (5 bases). This CDR3 has 12 amino acids. CDR1 is KGHSH, CDR2 LQKENI, per germline. V lost 1 base and J lost 5, with 5 bases in between. The CDR3 spells CASSPRRETQYF. The CDR3 DNA sequence: TGTGCCAGCTCACCACGGAGGGAGACCCAGTACTTC.

The V and J genes are TRBV28 and TRBJ2-2; tentative D call: TRBD2 (5 bases). Trimming removed 6 bases at V and 5 bases at J, with 7 bases between. Germline V CDR1 and CDR2: MDHEN, SYDVKM. This CDR3 has 12 amino acids. The DNA of the CDR3 is TGTGCCAGCAGGACTACAACCGGGGAGCTGTTTTTT. Translating it yields CASRTTTGELFF.